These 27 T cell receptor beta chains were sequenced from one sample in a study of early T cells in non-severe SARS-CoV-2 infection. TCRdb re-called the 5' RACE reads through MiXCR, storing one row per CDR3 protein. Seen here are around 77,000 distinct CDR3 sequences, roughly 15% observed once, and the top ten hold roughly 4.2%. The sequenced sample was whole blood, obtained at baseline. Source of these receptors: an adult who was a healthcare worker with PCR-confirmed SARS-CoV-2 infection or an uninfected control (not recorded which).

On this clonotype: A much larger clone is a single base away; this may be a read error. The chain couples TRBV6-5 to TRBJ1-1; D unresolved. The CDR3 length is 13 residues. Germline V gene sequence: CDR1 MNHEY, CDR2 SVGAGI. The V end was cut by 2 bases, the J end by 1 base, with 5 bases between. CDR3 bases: TGTGCCAGCAGTTACGGGGAGAACACTGAAGCTTTCTTT. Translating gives CASSYGENTEAFF.

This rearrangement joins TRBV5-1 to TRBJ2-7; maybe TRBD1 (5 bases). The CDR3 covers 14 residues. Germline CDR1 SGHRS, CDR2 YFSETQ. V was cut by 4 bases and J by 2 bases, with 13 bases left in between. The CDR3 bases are TGCGCCAGCAGCGAAAGGACAACTACCTACGAGCAGTACTTC. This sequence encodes CASSERTTTYEQYF.

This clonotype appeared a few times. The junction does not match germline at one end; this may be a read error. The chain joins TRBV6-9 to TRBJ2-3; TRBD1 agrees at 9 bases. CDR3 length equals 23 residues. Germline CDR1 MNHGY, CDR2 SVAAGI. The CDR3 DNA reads TGTGCCAGCAGTGCCGCTTGGGGCTCCCGGGCGGACAGGGGTCGTCGATTCACAGATACGCTGTATTTT. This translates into CASSAAWGSRADRGRRFTDTLYF.

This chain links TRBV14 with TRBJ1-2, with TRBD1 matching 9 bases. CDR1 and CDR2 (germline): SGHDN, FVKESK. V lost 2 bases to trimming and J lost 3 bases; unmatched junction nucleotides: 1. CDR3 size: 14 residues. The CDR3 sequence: CASSQRTGDYGYTF. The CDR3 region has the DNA TGTGCCAGCAGCCAACGGACAGGGGACTATGGCTACACCTTC.

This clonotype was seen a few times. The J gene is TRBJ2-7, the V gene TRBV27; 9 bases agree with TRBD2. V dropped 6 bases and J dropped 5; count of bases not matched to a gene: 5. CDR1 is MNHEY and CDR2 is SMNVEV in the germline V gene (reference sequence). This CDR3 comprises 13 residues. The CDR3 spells CASSKGLANEQYF. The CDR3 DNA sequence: TGTGCCAGCAGCAAGGGACTAGCTAACGAGCAGTACTTC.

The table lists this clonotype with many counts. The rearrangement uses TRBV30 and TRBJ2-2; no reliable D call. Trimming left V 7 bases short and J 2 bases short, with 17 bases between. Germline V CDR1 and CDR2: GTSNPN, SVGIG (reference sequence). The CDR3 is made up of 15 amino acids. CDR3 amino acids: CASPAVYLNTGELFF. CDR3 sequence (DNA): TGTGCCTCCCCGGCAGTGTATCTAAACACCGGGGAGCTGTTTTTT.

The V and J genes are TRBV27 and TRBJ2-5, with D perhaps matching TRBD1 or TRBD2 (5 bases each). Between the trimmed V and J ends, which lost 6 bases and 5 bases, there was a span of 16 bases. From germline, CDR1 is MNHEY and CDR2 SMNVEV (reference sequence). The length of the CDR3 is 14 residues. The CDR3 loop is CASSSFDRGETQYF. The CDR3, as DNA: TGTGCCAGCAGCTCCTTCGACAGAGGGGAGACCCAGTACTTC.

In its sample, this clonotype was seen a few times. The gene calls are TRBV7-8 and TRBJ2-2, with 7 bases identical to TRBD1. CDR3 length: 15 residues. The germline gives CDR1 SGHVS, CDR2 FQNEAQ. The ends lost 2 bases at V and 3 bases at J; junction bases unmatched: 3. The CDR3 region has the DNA TGTGCCAGCAGCTTAAGACAGGGATACACCGGGGAGCTGTTTTTT. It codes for CASSLRQGYTGELFF.

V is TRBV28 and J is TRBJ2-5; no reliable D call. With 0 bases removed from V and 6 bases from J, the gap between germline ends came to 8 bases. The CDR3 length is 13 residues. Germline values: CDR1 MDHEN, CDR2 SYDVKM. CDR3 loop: CASSLWASKTQYF. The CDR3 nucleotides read TGTGCCAGCAGTTTATGGGCCTCGAAGACCCAGTACTTC.

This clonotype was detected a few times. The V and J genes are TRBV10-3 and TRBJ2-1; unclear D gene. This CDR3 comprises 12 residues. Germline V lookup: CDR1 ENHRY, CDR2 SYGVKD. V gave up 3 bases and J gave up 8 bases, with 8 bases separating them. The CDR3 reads CAISDLADEQFF. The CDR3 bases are TGTGCCATCAGTGACTTGGCCGATGAGCAGTTCTTC.

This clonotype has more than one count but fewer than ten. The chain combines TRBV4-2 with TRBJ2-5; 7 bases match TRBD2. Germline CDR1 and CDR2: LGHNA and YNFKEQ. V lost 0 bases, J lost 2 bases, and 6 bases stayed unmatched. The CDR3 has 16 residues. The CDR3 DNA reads TGTGCCAGCAGCCAAGAGCCAGCGGGGATACAAGAGACCCAGTACTTC. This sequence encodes CASSQEPAGIQETQYF.

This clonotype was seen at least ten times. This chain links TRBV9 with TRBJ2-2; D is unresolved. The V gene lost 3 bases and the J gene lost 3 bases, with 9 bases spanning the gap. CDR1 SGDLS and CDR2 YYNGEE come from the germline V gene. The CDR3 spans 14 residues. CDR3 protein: CASSEPGDTGELFF. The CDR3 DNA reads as TGTGCCAGCAGCGAACCTGGAGACACCGGGGAGCTGTTTTTT.

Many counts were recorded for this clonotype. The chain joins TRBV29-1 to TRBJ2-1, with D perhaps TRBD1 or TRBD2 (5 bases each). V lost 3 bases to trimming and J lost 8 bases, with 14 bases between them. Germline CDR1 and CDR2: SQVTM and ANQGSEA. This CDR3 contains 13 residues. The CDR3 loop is CSVDVGTLDEQFF. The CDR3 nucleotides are TGCAGCGTTGATGTGGGGACCCTGGATGAGCAGTTCTTC.

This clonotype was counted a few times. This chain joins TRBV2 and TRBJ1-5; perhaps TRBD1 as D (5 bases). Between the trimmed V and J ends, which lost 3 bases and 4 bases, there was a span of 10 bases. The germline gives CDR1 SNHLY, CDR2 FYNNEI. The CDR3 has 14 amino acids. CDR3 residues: CASSEGRKNQPQHF. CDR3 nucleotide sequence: TGTGCCAGCAGTGAGGGGCGGAAAAATCAGCCCCAGCATTTT.

The CDR3 bases are TGTGCCAGCAGTCCCTCTTCCGGGACCGTTGACTACGAGCAGTACTTC. This sequence encodes CASSPSSGTVDYEQYF. The chain links TRBV27 to TRBJ2-7; D tentatively reads TRBD1 or TRBD2 (5 bases each). This CDR3 is built from 16 residues. Per germline, CDR1 MNHEY and CDR2 SMNVEV (reference sequence). The V gene lost 5 bases and the J gene lost 3 bases, with 20 bases spanning the gap.

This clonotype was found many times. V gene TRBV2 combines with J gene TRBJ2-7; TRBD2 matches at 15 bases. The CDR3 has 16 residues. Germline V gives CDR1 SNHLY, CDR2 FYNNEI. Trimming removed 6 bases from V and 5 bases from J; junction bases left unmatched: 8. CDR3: CASSIGLAGGIDEQYF. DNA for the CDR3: TGTGCCAGCAGCATAGGACTAGCGGGAGGGATCGACGAGCAGTACTTC.

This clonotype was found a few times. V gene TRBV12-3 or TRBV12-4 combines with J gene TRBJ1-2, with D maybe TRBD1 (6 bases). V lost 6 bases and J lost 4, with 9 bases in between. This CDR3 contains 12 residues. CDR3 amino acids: CASRRDTYGYTF. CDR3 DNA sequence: TGTGCCAGCAGGCGGGACACCTATGGCTACACCTTC.

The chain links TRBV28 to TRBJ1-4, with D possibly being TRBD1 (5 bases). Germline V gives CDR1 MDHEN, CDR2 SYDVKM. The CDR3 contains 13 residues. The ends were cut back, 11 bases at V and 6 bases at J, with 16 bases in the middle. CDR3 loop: CAAKWQGDEKLFF. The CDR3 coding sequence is TGTGCCGCTAAGTGGCAGGGTGATGAAAAACTGTTTTTT.

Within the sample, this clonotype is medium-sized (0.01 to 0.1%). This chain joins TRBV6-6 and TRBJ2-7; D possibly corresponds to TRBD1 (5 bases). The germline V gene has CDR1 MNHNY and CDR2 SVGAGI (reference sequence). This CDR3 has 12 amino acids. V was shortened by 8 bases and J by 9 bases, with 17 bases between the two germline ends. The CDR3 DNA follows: TGTGCCAGCGCCCACCCCCGTCAGGGGCAGTACTTC. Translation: CASAHPRQGQYF.

CDR3 nucleotide sequence: TGCGCCAGCAGCTTTCGGACTAGTAAGGAAGATACGCAGTATTTT. Its translation is CASSFRTSKEDTQYF. The gene calls are TRBV5-1 and TRBJ2-3; 7 nucleotides match TRBD2. The CDR3 consists of 15 residues. Losses at the gene ends were 2 bases for V and 5 bases for J; bases not matched to a gene: 8. Germline V CDR1 and CDR2: SGHRS, YFSETQ. The full variable domain, completed using reference TRBV5-1 and TRBJ2-3, is KAGVTQTPRYLIKTRGQQVTLSCSPISGHRSVSWYQQTPGQGLQFLFEYFSETQRNKGNFPGRFSGRQFSNSRSEMNVSTLELGDSALYLCASSFRTSKEDTQYFGPGTRLTVL.

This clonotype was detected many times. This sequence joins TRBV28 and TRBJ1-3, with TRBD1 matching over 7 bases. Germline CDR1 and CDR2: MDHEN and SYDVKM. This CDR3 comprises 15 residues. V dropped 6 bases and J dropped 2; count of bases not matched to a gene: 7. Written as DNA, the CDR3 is TGTGCCAGCAGGATAATCGACAGGGCTGGAAACACCATATATTTT. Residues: CASRIIDRAGNTIYF.

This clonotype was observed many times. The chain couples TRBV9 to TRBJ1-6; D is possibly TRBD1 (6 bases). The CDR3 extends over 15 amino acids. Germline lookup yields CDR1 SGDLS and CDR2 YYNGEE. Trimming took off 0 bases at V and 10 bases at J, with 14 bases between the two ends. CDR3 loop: CASSVGGQGRSPLHF. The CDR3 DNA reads TGTGCCAGCAGCGTAGGTGGGCAGGGGCGATCACCCCTCCACTTT.

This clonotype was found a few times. CDR3 protein: CSAIDNRGVNEQFF. The CDR3, as DNA: TGCAGTGCTATCGACAATCGGGGGGTTAATGAGCAGTTCTTC. The chain uses TRBV20-1 and TRBJ2-1; 7 nucleotides align to TRBD2. Germline CDR1 is DFQATT and CDR2 is SNEGSKA (reference sequence). This CDR3 comprises 14 residues. J gave up 7 bases and V 4 bases, and 10 bases lay outside the gene matches.

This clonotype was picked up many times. CDR3 coding DNA: TGTGCCAGCTCACCACCGGGCGTGCTCTCTGGGGCCAACGTCCTGACTTTC. Its protein is CASSPPGVLSGANVLTF. The chain is built from TRBV18 and TRBJ2-6; D call uncertain. Trimming shortened V by 0 bases and J by 0 bases, and 9 bases separated the two germline ends. There are 17 residues in the CDR3. The germline CDR1 and CDR2 sequences are KGHSH and LQKENI.

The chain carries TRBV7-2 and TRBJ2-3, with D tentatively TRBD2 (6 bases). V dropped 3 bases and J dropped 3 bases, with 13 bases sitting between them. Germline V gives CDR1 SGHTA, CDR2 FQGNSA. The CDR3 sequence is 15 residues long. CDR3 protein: CASSLGGKRTDTQYF. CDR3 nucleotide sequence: TGTGCCAGCAGCTTGGGCGGGAAAAGGACAGATACGCAGTATTTT.

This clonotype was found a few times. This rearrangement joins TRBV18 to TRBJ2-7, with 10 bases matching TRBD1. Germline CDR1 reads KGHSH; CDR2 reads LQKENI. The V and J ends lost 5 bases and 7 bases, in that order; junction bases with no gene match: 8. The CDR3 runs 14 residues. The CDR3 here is CASSEDRGREEQYF. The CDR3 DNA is TGTGCCAGCTCAGAAGACAGGGGGCGCGAAGAGCAGTACTTC.

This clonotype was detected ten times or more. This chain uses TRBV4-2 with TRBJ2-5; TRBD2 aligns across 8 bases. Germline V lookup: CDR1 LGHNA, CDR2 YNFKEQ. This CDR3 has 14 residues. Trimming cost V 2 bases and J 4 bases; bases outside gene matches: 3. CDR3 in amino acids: CASSQLAGGETQYF. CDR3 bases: TGTGCCAGCAGCCAACTGGCGGGAGGAGAGACCCAGTACTTC.